The T cell receptor beta chain described here comes from a study of identical twins (dated by TCRdb to 2016 to 2017). Regarding the study in general: To test whether fetal clonotypes persist, this study deep-sequenced TCR alpha and beta repertoires from monozygotic twins, from unrelated adults of various ages, and from cord blood. Replicate twin experiments were performed at different times using different library preparation protocols to rule out contamination. What the authors observed across the whole study: Compared with coincidental sharing between unrelated individuals, out-of-frame TCR alpha sequences shared between twins showed an excess of sequences with low generation probability. In beta out-of-frame sequences, excess twin sharing was weaker, because having fewer shared sequences lowered the signal-to-noise ratio. Fewer insertions were carried by abundant cord blood beta clonotypes, a similar but weaker trend appeared in young adult naive repertoires, and no such trend appeared in memory repertoires. Out-of-frame TCR alpha sharing in monozygotic twins was systematically underestimated by recombination models, whereas sharing between unrelated individuals was in agreement with the recombination models. Zero-insertion analyses could be partly confounded by invariant T cells such as MAIT and iNKT, although diverse VJ usage argued against such confounding for most clonotypes. Because the same donors could not be followed over many years, the conclusions relied on cross-sectional statistical analysis.

All donors were healthy Caucasians. Three pairs of female monozygotic twins, all aged roughly 18 to 29 years, were included in the twin cohort. Peripheral blood mononuclear cells were the source from which RNA for the TCR libraries was isolated. Library generation was performed with 5' RACE. For sequencing, an Illumina HiSeq 2000 was employed. Template switching added a universal primer binding site, and the final cDNA carried a unique molecular identifier that allowed TCR cDNA molecules to be counted accurately. Specific primers in the conserved constant-segment region were used to synthesize first-strand cDNA for TCR alpha and beta chains. To control for contamination, every cDNA library was double barcoded, receiving both a SMART-Mk sample barcode and Illumina barcodes. TruSeq adapter sequences along with Illumina sample barcodes were introduced in two successive PCR steps. Sequencing of the TCR alpha and beta cDNA libraries was done on the Illumina HiSeq platform using custom primers. Per the original workflow: Unique molecular identifiers were extracted from raw reads with MiGEC, and CDR3 positions were determined with MiXCR. For each individual, recombination models were inferred using an EM algorithm with the repgenHMM and IGoR tools. The tcR package in R was used for shared clonotype analysis, with sharing normalized by the product of cloneset sizes. To study raw recombination without the effects of thymic and clonal selection, out-of-frame nonproductive sequences were analyzed. The public sequencing data were trimmed at Q25 with fastp and processed into clonotypes with MiXCR by TCRdb, which kept only in-frame beta chains. Under each unique CDR3 protein, matching rows form one entry showing the most common genes and DNA. None of the V and J calls come from the authors' own analysis; TCRdb made them. This sample holds approximately 620,000 distinct CDR3 sequences; 8.5% to 9% were observed only once. Of the sample, roughly 0.9% is held by the ten largest clones.

Compared with germline, V lacks 3 bases and J lacks 6 bases; bases without a gene match: 8. As encoded in the germline V gene (reference sequence), CDR1 is SEHNR while CDR2 is FQNEAQ. Including the terminal cysteine and phenylalanine, the CDR3 comprises 16 residues. Left in the record is the CDR3 DNA by itself, 48 bases read in frame from the first base. This clonotype was detected many times. Its antigen is still unknown. One base away there is no much larger clone; base qualities are not given. The data also belong to a second study, concerning yellow fever vaccine responses in identical twins. Looking at the second paper: According to the authors, the vaccine-induced T cell response in identical twins seemed to be partly convergent and partly specific to each individual. In identical twins, the study followed T cell clones that responded to the vaccine with precision.

This TCR derives from a woman aged 18 to 35 in good health. Sequenced material: PBMCs. The rearrangement joined TRBV7-9 to TRBJ2-2; TRBD2 aligns with 9 central bases. Here the CDR3 is given as CASSFSSGVGAGELFF. The nucleotide sequence is given as TGTGCCAGCAGCTTCTCTAGCGGGGTTGGCGCCGGGGAGCTGTTTTTT.